The present entry profiles one T cell receptor (beta chain) with its context. This record belongs to a study of blood T cell repertoires in COVID-19. Whole-study context: PBMCs, B-cell-depleted T cells, or T cells were the source of the cDNA or gDNA that made up the material.

CDR3 size: 15 residues. Losses at the gene ends were 4 bases for V and 8 bases for J; bases not matched to a gene: 12. The germline gives CDR1 LGHDT, CDR2 YNNKEL (reference sequence). In the study's own analysis: Amplification of reference gene primers was used by the study to estimate nucleated cell counts. Profiled with immunoSEQ multiplex PCR; TCRdb holds only in-frame clones, not every one. V and J calls and clone size are as listed in that table; D and trimming were resolved from the DNA. The sample has 150,000 to 200,000 clones, about 80% seen once. The chain employs TRBV3-1 (or the pseudogene TRBV3-2) and TRBJ1-2; 8 nucleotides line up with TRBD1. The receptor was isolated from a human donor with acute or convalescent COVID-19. The donor label of this sample is uncertain. The sequenced material came from peripheral blood. In nucleotides, the CDR3 is TGTGCCAGCAGCCTCTATCGGGGTGGGGACAGGGGCTACACCTTC. This sequence encodes CASSLYRGGDRGYTF.